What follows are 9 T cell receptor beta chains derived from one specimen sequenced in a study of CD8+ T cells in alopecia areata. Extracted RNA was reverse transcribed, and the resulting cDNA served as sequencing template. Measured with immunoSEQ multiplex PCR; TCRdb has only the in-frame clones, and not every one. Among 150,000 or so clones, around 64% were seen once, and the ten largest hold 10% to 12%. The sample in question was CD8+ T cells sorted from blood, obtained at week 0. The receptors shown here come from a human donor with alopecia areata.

The CDR3 region has the DNA TGTGCCAGCAGTACTCTGGTCCCACAGGGGCATACTTCACCCCTCCACTTT. This translates into CASSTLVPQGHTSPLHF. The chain employs TRBV27 and TRBJ1-6; 7 nucleotides align to TRBD1. Germline lookup yields CDR1 MNHEY and CDR2 SMNVEV (reference sequence). The CDR3 runs 17 residues. Losses at the gene ends were 5 bases for V and 9 bases for J; bases not matched to a gene: 16.

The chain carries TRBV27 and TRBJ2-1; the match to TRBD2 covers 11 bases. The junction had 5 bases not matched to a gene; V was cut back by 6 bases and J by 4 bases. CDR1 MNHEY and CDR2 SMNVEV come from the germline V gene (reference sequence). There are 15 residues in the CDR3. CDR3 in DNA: TGTGCCAGCAGCCCACTAGCGGGGGATTACAATGAGCAGTTCTTC. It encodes CASSPLAGDYNEQFF.

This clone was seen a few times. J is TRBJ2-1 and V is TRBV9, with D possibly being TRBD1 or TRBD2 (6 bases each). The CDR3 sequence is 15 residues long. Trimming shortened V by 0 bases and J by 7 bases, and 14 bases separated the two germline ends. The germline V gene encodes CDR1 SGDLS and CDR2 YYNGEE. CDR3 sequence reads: CASSVVGGARNEQFF. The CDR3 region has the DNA TGTGCCAGCAGCGTAGTCGGGGGCGCACGGAATGAGCAGTTCTTC. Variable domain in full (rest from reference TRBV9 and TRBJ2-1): DSGVTQTPKHLITATGQRVTLRCSPRSGDLSVYWYQQSLDQGLQFLIQYYNGEERAKGNILERFSAQQFPDLHSELNLSSLELGDSALYFCASSVVGGARNEQFFGPGTRLTVL.

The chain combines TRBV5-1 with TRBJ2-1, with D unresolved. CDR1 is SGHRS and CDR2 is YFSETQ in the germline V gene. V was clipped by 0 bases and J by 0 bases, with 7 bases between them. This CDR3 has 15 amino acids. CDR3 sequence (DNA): TGCGCCAGCAGCTTGGGCTCAAGCTCCTACAATGAGCAGTTCTTC. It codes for CASSLGSSSYNEQFF.

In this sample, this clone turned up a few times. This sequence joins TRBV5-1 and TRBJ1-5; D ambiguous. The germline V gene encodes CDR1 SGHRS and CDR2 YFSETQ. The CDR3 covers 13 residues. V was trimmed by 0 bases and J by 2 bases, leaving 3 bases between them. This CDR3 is CASSLVGNQPQHF. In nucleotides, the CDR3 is TGCGCCAGCAGCTTGGTCGGCAATCAGCCCCAGCATTTT. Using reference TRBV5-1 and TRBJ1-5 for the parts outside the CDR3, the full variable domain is KAGVTQTPRYLIKTRGQQVTLSCSPISGHRSVSWYQQTPGQGLQFLFEYFSETQRNKGNFPGRFSGRQFSNSRSEMNVSTLELGDSALYLCASSLVGNQPQHFGDGTRLSIL.

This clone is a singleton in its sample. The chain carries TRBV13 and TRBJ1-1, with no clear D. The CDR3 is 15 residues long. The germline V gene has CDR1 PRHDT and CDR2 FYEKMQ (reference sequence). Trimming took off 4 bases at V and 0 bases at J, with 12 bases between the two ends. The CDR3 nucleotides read TGTGCCAGCAGCTCGTCAGACGACTTGAACACTGAAGCTTTCTTT. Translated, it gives CASSSSDDLNTEAFF. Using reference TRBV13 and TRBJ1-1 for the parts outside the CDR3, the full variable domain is AAGVIQSPRHLIKEKRETATLKCYPIPRHDTVYWYQQGPGQDPQFLISFYEKMQSDKGSIPDRFSAQQFSDYHSELNMSSLELGDSALYFCASSSSDDLNTEAFFGQGTRLTVV.

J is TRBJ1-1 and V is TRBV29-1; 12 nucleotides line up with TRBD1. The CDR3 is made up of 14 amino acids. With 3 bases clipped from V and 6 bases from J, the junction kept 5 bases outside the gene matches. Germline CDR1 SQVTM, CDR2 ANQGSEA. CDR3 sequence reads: CSVDPGQGAAEAFF. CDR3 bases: TGCAGCGTTGACCCGGGACAGGGGGCCGCTGAAGCTTTCTTT.

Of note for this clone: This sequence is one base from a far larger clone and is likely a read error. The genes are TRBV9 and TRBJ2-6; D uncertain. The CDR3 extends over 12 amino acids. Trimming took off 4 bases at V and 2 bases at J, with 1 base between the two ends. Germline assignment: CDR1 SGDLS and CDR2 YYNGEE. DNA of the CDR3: TGTGCCAGCAGCCCTGGGGCCAACGTCCTGACTTTC. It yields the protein CASSPGANVLTF.

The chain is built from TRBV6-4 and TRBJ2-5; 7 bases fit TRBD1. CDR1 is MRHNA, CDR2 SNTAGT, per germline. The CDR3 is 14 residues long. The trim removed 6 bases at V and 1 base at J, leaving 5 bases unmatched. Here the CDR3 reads CASRAGTVQETQYF. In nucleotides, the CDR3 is TGTGCCAGCAGAGCAGGGACAGTCCAAGAGACCCAGTACTTC.